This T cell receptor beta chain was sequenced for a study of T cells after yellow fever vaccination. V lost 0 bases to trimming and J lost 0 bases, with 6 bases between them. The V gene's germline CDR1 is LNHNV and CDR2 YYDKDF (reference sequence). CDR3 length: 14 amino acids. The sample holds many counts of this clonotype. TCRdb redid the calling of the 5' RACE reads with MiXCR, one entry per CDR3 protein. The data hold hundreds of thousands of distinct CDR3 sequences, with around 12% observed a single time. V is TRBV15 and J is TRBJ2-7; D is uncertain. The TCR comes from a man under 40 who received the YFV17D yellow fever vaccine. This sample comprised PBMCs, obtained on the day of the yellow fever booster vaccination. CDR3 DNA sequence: TGTGCCACCAGCAGAGATCAAAGCTCCTACGAGCAGTACTTC. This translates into CATSRDQSSYEQYF.